The 24 T cell receptor beta chains below were found in one sample sequenced in a study of tumor and adjacent non-tumor tissue in lung cancer. RNA was extracted from bulk tissue without any cell sorting. This non-tumor lung sample came from over 3 cm beyond the tumor edge. TCRbeta libraries were built with three rounds of nested PCR, modified from ARM-PCR. A single record per CDR3 protein comes from TCRdb applying MiXCR to the multiplex PCR reads. The sample gives 70,000 to 95,000 distinct CDR3 sequences, about 80% of which show up once; around 40% is in the top ten. Sequenced sample: distant non-tumor lung tissue. The receptors stem from a man aged 65 to 79 with non-small cell lung cancer.

As to this clonotype: No conserved phenylalanine or tryptophan is present at the end of the CDR3, so a read error is the likely explanation. The chain couples TRBV5-1 to TRBJ2-1, with D tentatively TRBD2 (5 bases). The germline V gene has CDR1 SGHRS and CDR2 YFSETQ. Trimming shortened V by 4 bases and J by 7 bases, and 15 bases separated the two germline ends. There are 14 residues in the CDR3. The CDR3 sequence: CASSVLVWRNEQFL. CDR3 nucleotides: TGCGCCAGCAGCGTGCTGGTGTGGAGGAATGAGCAGTTCTTA.

The chain combines TRBV15 with TRBJ2-7; D gene uncertain. The ends were cut back, 0 bases at V and 7 bases at J, with 10 bases in the middle. The CDR3 length is 13 residues. Per the germline V gene, CDR1 is LNHNV and CDR2 is YYDKDF (reference sequence). In DNA, the CDR3 is TGTGCCACCAGCAGAGATCCTGGCGCAGAGCAGTACTTC. Translated: CATSRDPGAEQYF.

On this clonotype: A read error may account for a junction end that differs from germline. The chain uses TRBV29-1 and TRBJ2-1; the D gene is possibly TRBD2 (6 bases). The CDR3 spans 14 residues. Germline V gene sequence: CDR1 SQVTM, CDR2 ANQGSEA. CDR3 in amino acids: CSVGGPENYNGQFF. The CDR3 bases are TGCAGCGTCGGAGGGCCAGAGAACTACAATGGGCAGTTCTTC.

As concerns this clonotype: It is likely a read error, because the conserved phenylalanine at the end of the CDR3 is missing. This chain connects TRBV29-1 to TRBJ2-5; D perhaps matches TRBD1 (6 bases). Germline CDR1 reads SQVTM; CDR2 reads ANQGSEA. V lost 6 bases, J lost 2 bases, and 13 bases lay in between. The CDR3 covers 13 residues. CDR3: CSVADRLQETQYP. DNA of the CDR3: TGCAGCGTGGCCGACAGGTTACAAGAGACCCAGTACCCC.

As concerns this clonotype: Possible read error: a much larger clone is one base away. The chain uses TRBV12-3 or TRBV12-4 and TRBJ2-7, with 8 bases identical to TRBD2. J gave up 4 bases and V 1 base, and 6 bases lay outside the gene matches. There are 15 residues in the CDR3. The CDR3 coding sequence is TGTGCCAGCAGTTTAGGAGCGGGAGCCATGTACGAGCAGTACTTC. This gives the protein CASSLGAGAMYEQYF.

Comment on this clonotype: The conserved final phenylalanine or tryptophan is absent from the CDR3, which likely points to a read error. No DNA is shown, since the ends of the CDR3 on it are uncertain; the CDR3 is the one TCRdb lists. The V gene is TRBV6-6, the J gene TRBJ2-7; the DNA was not used to check the table's D call, TRBD2. The CDR3 is 14 amino acids long, termini counted. CDR1 is MNHNY and CDR2 is SVGAGI in the germline V gene (reference sequence). CDR3 sequence reads: CASSFPGLNYEQYY.

This clonotype is a singleton in its sample. One end of the junction is discordant with germline, which a read error may explain. The V call is TRBV5-5, the J call TRBJ1-1; 12 bases line up with TRBD1. Per the germline V gene, CDR1 is SGHKS and CDR2 is YYEKEE (reference sequence). CDR3 length: 18 amino acids. The CDR3 DNA is TGTACCAGCAGTTACAAACCGGGACAGGGGGCGGGTATGACTGAAGCATTCTTT. Translated, it gives CTSSYKPGQGAGMTEAFF. Combining the CDR3 with reference TRBV5-5 and TRBJ1-1 gives the whole variable domain DAGVTQSPTHLIKTRGQQVTLRCSPISGHKSVSWYQQVLGQGPQFIFQYYEKEERGRGNFPDRFSARQFPNYSSELNVNALLLGDSALYLCTSSYKPGQGAGMTEAFFGQGTRLTVV.

Only one count was recorded for this clonotype. This likely comes from a read error, as the CDR3 has no conserved phenylalanine or tryptophan at its end. The V and J genes are TRBV5-4 and TRBJ1-1; 7 bases align to TRBD1. Germline CDR1 is SGHNT and CDR2 is YYREEE (reference sequence). The CDR3 covers 17 residues. The CDR3 DNA reads TGTGCCAGCAGCACTACAGGGGTTGCACTCGGGAACATTGAAGCTTTCTCT. Amino acid sequence: CASSTTGVALGNIEAFS.

Turning to this clonotype: Relative to the germline gene, one junction end is altered; a read error may explain this. The J gene is TRBJ2-3, the V gene TRBV29-1; TRBD2 matches 10 bases. Germline V gene sequence: CDR1 SQVTM, CDR2 ANQGSEA. The CDR3 consists of 13 residues. CDR3 in DNA: TGCAGTGTTGATGGTCTAGCGGGGGTGACGCAGTATTTT. Translation gives CSVDGLAGVTQYF.

Ten or more counts support this clonotype. CDR3 DNA: TGTGCCAGCAGTTTAGGGGGCAGAACTAGCGAAAAACTGTTTTTT. It translates to CASSLGGRTSEKLFF. The chain links TRBV28 to TRBJ1-4, with D possibly being TRBD1 (6 bases). The CDR3 spans 15 residues. Germline CDR1 and CDR2: MDHEN and SYDVKM. The V end lost 2 bases, the J end lost 8 bases, and 15 bases lay between the germline ends. The full variable domain, in which reference TRBV28 and TRBJ1-4 provide the parts outside the CDR3, is DVKVTQSSRYLVKRTGEKVFLECVQDMDHENMFWYRQDPGLGLRLIYFSYDVKMKEKGDIPEGYSVSREKKERFSLILESASTNQTSMYLCASSLGGRTSEKLFFGSGTQLSVL.

Remarks on this clonotype: An end of the junction differs from the germline gene, which may be a read error. CDR3 loop: CSAKPYFRTGQETHYF. Here the CDR3 DNA reads TGCAGCGCCAAGCCCTACTTCCGGACAGGTCAAGAGACCCACTACTTC. The chain recombines TRBV29-1 with TRBJ2-5; 7 bases agree with TRBD1. Germline CDR1 SQVTM, CDR2 ANQGSEA. The CDR3 sequence is 16 residues long. Using reference TRBV29-1 and TRBJ2-5 for the parts outside the CDR3, the full variable domain is SAVISQKPSRDICQRGTSLTIQCQVDSQVTMMFWYRQQPGQSLTLIATANQGSEATYESGFVIDKFPISRPNLTFSTLTVSNMSPEDSSIYLCSAKPYFRTGQETHYFGPGTRLLVL.

There are many counts of this clonotype. V usage is TRBV29-1 and J usage is TRBJ1-1, with D unresolved. Trimming pared 0 bases from V and 2 bases from J, leaving 13 bases between. CDR1 and CDR2 from the germline V gene are SQVTM and ANQGSEA. The CDR3 spans 15 residues. CDR3 sequence (DNA): TGCAGCGTTGAAGATCTCCGGTTCCGAAACACTGAAGCTTTCTTT. Encoded protein: CSVEDLRFRNTEAFF. Looking up the rest from reference TRBV29-1 and TRBJ1-1 gives the full variable domain: SAVISQKPSRDICQRGTSLTIQCQVDSQVTMMFWYRQQPGQSLTLIATANQGSEATYESGFVIDKFPISRPNLTFSTLTVSNMSPEDSSIYLCSVEDLRFRNTEAFFGQGTRLTVV.

V and J are TRBV20-1 and TRBJ1-5, with D perhaps TRBD1 (6 bases). V was cut by 5 bases and J by 15 bases, with 26 bases left in between. The CDR3 is made up of 14 amino acids. Germline values: CDR1 DFQATT, CDR2 SNEGSKA (reference sequence). Written as DNA, the CDR3 is TGCAGTGCTCAAGTACCCGGGGACAATCAGTCCCTGCATTTT. Protein sequence: CSAQVPGDNQSLHF.

This clonotype was counted a single time. A junction end diverges from the germline sequence, so it may reflect a read error. The rearrangement uses TRBV6-2 or TRBV6-3 and TRBJ1-2; possibly TRBD1 for D (6 bases). CDR3 size: 14 residues. Germline CDR1 MNHEY, CDR2 SVGEGT. The CDR3 region is CVSSQQGSSPGYTF. CDR3 bases: TGTGTCAGCAGCCAACAGGGTTCATCGCCCGGCTACACCTTC.

This clonotype appeared a single time. The chain recombines TRBV29-1 with TRBJ2-5; weak D call: TRBD2 (5 bases). Trimming took 8 bases from V and 10 from J, leaving 23 bases between them. The CDR3 is 13 amino acids. Looked up from germline, CDR1 is SQVTM and CDR2 is ANQGSEA. The CDR3 reads CSLVDFSRGSQYF. The DNA for the CDR3 is TGCAGCCTTGTCGACTTTTCTCGAGGGAGCCAGTACTTC.

As regards this clonotype: This CDR3 is missing its conserved last phenylalanine or tryptophan, likely due to a read error. The chain couples TRBV12-3 or TRBV12-4 to TRBJ2-7, with TRBD2 identical over 12 bases. This CDR3 comprises 15 residues. CDR3 residues: CARSTTSGRTYEQYL. The DNA for the CDR3 is TGTGCCCGCAGCACGACTAGCGGGAGAACATACGAGCAGTACTTG.

This clonotype was picked up a small number of times. One junction end disagrees with the germline gene, perhaps due to a read error. The CDR3 loop reads CASTSAGNTVYF. CDR3 coding DNA: TGTGCCAGCACGTCCGCGGGAAACACCGTATATTTC. The V and J genes are TRBV12-3 or TRBV12-4 and TRBJ1-3, with D unclear. This CDR3 is 12 amino acids long.

This clonotype was counted a single time. The V gene is TRBV7-2, the J gene TRBJ2-3, with D tentatively TRBD2 (5 bases). Germline CDR1 reads SGHTA; CDR2 reads FQGNSA. This CDR3 is built from 15 residues. V shed 2 bases and J shed 6 bases, with 15 bases lying between them. The CDR3 DNA is TGTGCCAGCAGCTTAAAGTCGGGCGGCGGGGATACGCAGTATTTT. Translating it yields CASSLKSGGGDTQYF.

In regard to this clonotype: A read error may produce the germline difference seen at one junction end. The CDR3 coding sequence is TGTGCCAGCAGCAAGACAGGGGGTAGCTCCTACGAGCAGTATTTC. Translating gives CASSKTGGSSYEQYF. The J gene is TRBJ2-7, the V gene TRBV6-2 or TRBV6-3, with 9 bases that match TRBD1. Per the germline V gene, CDR1 is MNHEY and CDR2 is SVGEGT. The CDR3 consists of 15 residues.

This clonotype was detected once. One junction end disagrees with the germline gene, perhaps due to a read error. The J gene is TRBJ2-2, the V gene TRBV6-2 or TRBV6-3, with D possibly TRBD2 on 6 matching bases. Germline CDR1 MNHEY, CDR2 SVGEGT. The CDR3 is 12 residues long. This CDR3 reads CTSSTNTGDLFF. The CDR3 DNA reads TGTACCAGCAGTACCAACACCGGGGACTTGTTTTTT.

Note on this clonotype: The junction shows a germline mismatch at one end, possibly a read error. In nucleotides, the CDR3 is TGCGTCAGCAGCCACACCAACAAGGTGTTCCACGAGCAGTACTTC. Protein product: CVSSHTNKVFHEQYF. This sequence joins TRBV4-3 and TRBJ2-7, with no clear D. This CDR3 is 15 amino acids long. Germline CDR1 reads LGHNA; CDR2 reads YSLEER.

V usage is TRBV20-1 and J usage is TRBJ1-5; D unresolved. The germline CDR1 and CDR2 sequences are DFQATT and SNEGSKA (reference sequence). The CDR3 is 14 amino acids. V was trimmed by 5 bases and J by 4 bases, leaving 15 bases between them. The CDR3 nucleotides read TGCAGTGCTCAAATATCTGGGGATAATCAGCCCCAGCATTTT. Protein sequence: CSAQISGDNQPQHF.

Only a few counts were recorded for this clonotype. The junction departs from germline at one end; a sequencing error may be responsible. The chain recombines TRBV11-1 with TRBJ2-7; possible D gene TRBD1, 5 bases. CDR1 SGHAT and CDR2 FQDESV come from the germline V gene (reference sequence). The CDR3 sequence is 14 residues long. The CDR3 region has the DNA TGTGCTAGCAGCTCCAGGGAAAGGACATACGAGCAGTACTTC. It specifies CASSSRERTYEQYF.

The chain joins TRBV20-1 to TRBJ1-2; D is unresolved. Germline CDR1 DFQATT, CDR2 SNEGSKA (reference sequence). V was cut by 3 bases and J by 8 bases, with 10 bases left in between. This CDR3 contains 11 residues. The DNA for the CDR3 is TGCAGTGCTAGGCTGCGAAGCGGCTACACCTTC. Translated, it gives CSARLRSGYTF.